Listed below are T cell receptor beta chains from one sample, sequenced in a study of identical twins. TCRdb reprocessed the 5' RACE reads via MiXCR and lists one record per CDR3 protein. The profile covers a few hundred thousand distinct CDR3 sequences, with 20% to 25% appearing a single time and about 3% taken by the ten largest. The data were also submitted as part of a second study, on T cells expressing NK-cell markers.

Material: CD4+ T cells sorted from blood. The receptors come from a woman younger than 30 in good health. Both conserved end residues are part of each CDR3. Fields, in order: J gene, V gene, CDR3 protein.

j_gene: TRBJ2-5
v_gene: TRBV5-1
CDR3aa: CASSIQGGETQYF

j_gene: TRBJ2-3
v_gene: TRBV7-6
CDR3aa: CASSFDSRQAGGADTQYF

j_gene: TRBJ2-5
v_gene: TRBV20-1
CDR3aa: CSARELAEKTQYF

j_gene: TRBJ1-1
v_gene: TRBV20-1
CDR3aa: CSGFGGRSSEAFF

j_gene: TRBJ2-2
v_gene: TRBV5-1
CDR3aa: CASSPDPVNTGELFF

j_gene: TRBJ2-1
v_gene: TRBV10-1
CDR3aa: CASSEWTGGKNEQFF

j_gene: TRBJ1-2
v_gene: TRBV5-6
CDR3aa: CASSSYPTGYTF

j_gene: TRBJ1-2
v_gene: TRBV29-1
CDR3aa: CSVEQGDGYTF

j_gene: TRBJ1-1
v_gene: TRBV3-1
CDR3aa: CATTRREGGEAFF

j_gene: TRBJ2-7
v_gene: TRBV27
CDR3aa: CASKRLAGGPEQYF

j_gene: TRBJ2-7
v_gene: TRBV12-3/TRBV12-4
CDR3aa: CASARRADIGYEQYF

j_gene: TRBJ2-3
v_gene: TRBV27
CDR3aa: CASSLQRGVDTQYF

j_gene: TRBJ2-7
v_gene: TRBV11-3
CDR3aa: CASSYGPREQYF

j_gene: TRBJ2-7
v_gene: TRBV4-3
CDR3aa: CASSQGQGATTQYF

j_gene: TRBJ2-6
v_gene: TRBV20-1
CDR3aa: CSASLADSSGANVLTF

j_gene: TRBJ2-1
v_gene: TRBV20-1
CDR3aa: CSARRDRVAYNEQFF

j_gene: TRBJ2-2
v_gene: TRBV18
CDR3aa: CASSPSGPGELFF

j_gene: TRBJ1-2
v_gene: TRBV7-2
CDR3aa: CASSSTGQGGYGYTF

j_gene: TRBJ2-1
v_gene: TRBV11-2
CDR3aa: CASSYRLLAGNEQFF

j_gene: TRBJ2-7
v_gene: TRBV12-3/TRBV12-4
CDR3aa: CASSSYRLEQYF

j_gene: TRBJ2-3
v_gene: TRBV5-1
CDR3aa: CASSAVSRTDTQYF

j_gene: TRBJ2-1
v_gene: TRBV20-1
CDR3aa: CSARENEQFF

j_gene: TRBJ2-1
v_gene: TRBV20-1
CDR3aa: CSASGGTPNEQFF

j_gene: TRBJ2-2
v_gene: TRBV2
CDR3aa: CASSRGQDTGELFF

j_gene: TRBJ2-5
v_gene: TRBV5-6
CDR3aa: CASSSKGGWETQYF

j_gene: TRBJ1-5
v_gene: TRBV6-5
CDR3aa: CASSYGGNQPQHF

j_gene: TRBJ2-7
v_gene: TRBV5-1
CDR3aa: CASSREFVEYSYEQYF

j_gene: TRBJ2-7
v_gene: TRBV5-1
CDR3aa: CASSSGQPWHEQYF

j_gene: TRBJ2-1
v_gene: TRBV18
CDR3aa: CANSARLAGGGDEQFF

j_gene: TRBJ1-6
v_gene: TRBV7-9
CDR3aa: CASSLENRVGSPLHF

j_gene: TRBJ2-7
v_gene: TRBV21-1
CDR3aa: CASGPSSVDEQYF

j_gene: TRBJ1-1
v_gene: TRBV29-1
CDR3aa: CSVVAGVETEAFF

j_gene: TRBJ1-2
v_gene: TRBV9
CDR3aa: CASSAQGEGGYTF

j_gene: TRBJ2-3
v_gene: TRBV10-3
CDR3aa: CAIRGGTDTQYF

j_gene: TRBJ2-7
v_gene: TRBV11-2
CDR3aa: CASSLGGTFTYEQYF

j_gene: TRBJ2-1
v_gene: TRBV20-1
CDR3aa: CSARGEAGTSGRSEQFF

j_gene: TRBJ2-1
v_gene: TRBV14
CDR3aa: CASSQDYYNEQFF

j_gene: TRBJ2-5
v_gene: TRBV20-1
CDR3aa: CCARGLAGRTTQETQYF

j_gene: TRBJ2-3
v_gene: TRBV7-2
CDR3aa: CASSFQTTGGTQYF

j_gene: TRBJ1-2
v_gene: TRBV2
CDR3aa: CASSYTGNGYTF

j_gene: TRBJ2-1
v_gene: TRBV12-3/TRBV12-4
CDR3aa: CASSLPGQGQFF